The present TCR beta chain was sequenced within a study of blood T cell repertoires in COVID-19. The assay was immunoSEQ multiplex PCR, and TCRdb's table has in-frame clones only and misses some. This sample has approximately 200,000 clones, with roughly four fifths found just once. The CDR3 totals 13 residues. Deletions cut 7 bases from V and 1 base from J, with 8 bases between. The germline V gene encodes CDR1 LNHDA and CDR2 SQIVND (reference sequence). The sample comprised peripheral blood. The chain is built from TRBV19 and TRBJ1-5, with D maybe TRBD1 (5 bases). The receptor was isolated from a woman older than 75 with COVID-19, enrolled during active disease. The CDR3, as DNA: TGTGCCAGTAACCAGGGAAGCAATCAGCCCCAGCATTTT. This codes for CASNQGSNQPQHF. The entire variable domain, with the rest obtained from reference TRBV19 and TRBJ1-5, is as follows: DGGITQSPKYLFRKEGQNVTLSCEQNLNHDAMYWYRQDPGQGLRLIYYSQIVNDFQKGDIAEGYSVSREKKESFPLTVTSAQKNPTAFYLCASNQGSNQPQHFGDGTRLSIL.